This T cell receptor (beta chain) was observed in a study of blood T cells in healthy people across ages. Findings and limits, study-wide: Researchers judged that diversity estimates from one million T cells fell short of true values.

CDR1 and CDR2 from the germline V gene are ENHRY and SYGVKD. Trimming stripped 11 bases from V and 5 bases from J, with 16 bases between. There are 12 residues in the CDR3. Healthy Caucasian individuals from Russia aged about 6 to 95 were enrolled as donors. Concerning this clonotype itself: Its specificity is not known.

A J-beta primer mix and a sample-barcoded 5' primer were used in a second PCR of roughly 7 to 12 cycles. MiXCR was run by TCRdb on the 5' RACE reads, yielding one entry per CDR3 protein. There are hundreds of thousands of distinct CDR3 sequences in the sample; 40% to 50% occur only once, and 30% lies in the top ten. The sequence came from an elderly man in good health. The sample consisted of blood. This chain connects TRBV10-3 to TRBJ2-7; D may correspond to TRBD1 or TRBD2 (5 bases each). The CDR3 protein is CASGTVPNEQYF. In DNA, the CDR3 is TGTGCCTCAGGGACGGTGCCTAACGAGCAGTACTTC.